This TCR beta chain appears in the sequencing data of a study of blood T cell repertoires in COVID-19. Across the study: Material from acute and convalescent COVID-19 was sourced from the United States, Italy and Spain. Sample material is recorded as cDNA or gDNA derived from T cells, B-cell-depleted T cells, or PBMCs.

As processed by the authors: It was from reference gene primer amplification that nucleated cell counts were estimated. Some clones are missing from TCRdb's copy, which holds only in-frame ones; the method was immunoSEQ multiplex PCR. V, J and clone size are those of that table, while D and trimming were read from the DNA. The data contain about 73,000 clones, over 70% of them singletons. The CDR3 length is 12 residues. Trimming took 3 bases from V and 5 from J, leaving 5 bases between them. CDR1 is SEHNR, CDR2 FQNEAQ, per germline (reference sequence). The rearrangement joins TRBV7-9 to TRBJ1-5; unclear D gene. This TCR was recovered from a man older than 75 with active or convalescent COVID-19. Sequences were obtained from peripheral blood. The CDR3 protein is CASSLGHQPQHF. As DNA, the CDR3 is TGTGCCAGCAGCTTGGGCCATCAGCCCCAGCATTTT.